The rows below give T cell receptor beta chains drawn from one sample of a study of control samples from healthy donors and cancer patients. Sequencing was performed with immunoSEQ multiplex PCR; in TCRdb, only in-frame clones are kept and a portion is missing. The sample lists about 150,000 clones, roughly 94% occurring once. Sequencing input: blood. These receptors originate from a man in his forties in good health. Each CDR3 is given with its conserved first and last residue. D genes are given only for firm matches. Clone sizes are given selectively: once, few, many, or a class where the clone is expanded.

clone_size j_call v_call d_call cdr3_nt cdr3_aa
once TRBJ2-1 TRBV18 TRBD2 TGTGCCAGCTCACCGACCGGGGGGGCCTCCTACAATGAGCAGTTCTTC CASSPTGGASYNEQFF
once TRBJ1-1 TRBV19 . TGTGCCAGTAGTCGGACTTCCTGGGGCACTGAAGCTTTCTTT CASSRTSWGTEAFF
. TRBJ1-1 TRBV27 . TGTGCCAGCAGTTTAGGCCCCAGAGGGCGCACTGAAGCTTTCTTT CASSLGPRGRTEAFF
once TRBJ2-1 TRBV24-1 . TGTGCCACCAGTGAAAGCTCCTACAATGAGCAGTTCTTC CATSESSYNEQFF
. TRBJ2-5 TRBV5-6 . TGTGCCAGCAGCTTGGGCTCCCAAGAGACCCAGTACTTC CASSLGSQETQYF
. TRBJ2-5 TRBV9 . TGTGCCAGCAGCCTATTCGGGGAGACAGGTCAAGAGACCCAGTACTTC CASSLFGETGQETQYF
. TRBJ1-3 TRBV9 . TGTGCCAGCAGCGTAGGGGCAGGGCTCTCTGGAAACACCATATATTTT CASSVGAGLSGNTIYF
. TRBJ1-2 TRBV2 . TGTGCCAGCAGAGAAAGCGGACCCCTCTATGGCTACACCTTC CASRESGPLYGYTF
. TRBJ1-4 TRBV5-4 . TGTGCCAGCAGCTTGGTTCTCAGATTTTTT CASSLVLRFF
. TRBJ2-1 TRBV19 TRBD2 TGTGCCAGTAGTACACTAGCGGGGCCGGGGGATGAGCAGTTCTTC CASSTLAGPGDEQFF
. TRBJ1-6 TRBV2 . TGTGCCAGCAGTGCTGGGGATTCACCCCTCCACTTT CASSAGDSPLHF
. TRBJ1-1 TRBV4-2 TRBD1 TGTGCCAGCAGCCAACCGGGACAGGGATCCACTGAAGCTTTCTTT CASSQPGQGSTEAFF
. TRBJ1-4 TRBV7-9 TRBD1 TGTGCCAGCAGAGGATGGGACAGGGGTGTAACTAATGAAAAACTGTTTTTT CASRGWDRGVTNEKLFF
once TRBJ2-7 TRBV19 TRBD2 TGTGCCAGTAGTATCCGGGGAACTAGCGGGGCCTCCTACGAGCAGTACTTC CASSIRGTSGASYEQYF
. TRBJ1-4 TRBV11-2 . TGTGCCAGCAGCTTAGTCGGGACGGTAAATGAAAAACTGTTTTTT CASSLVGTVNEKLFF
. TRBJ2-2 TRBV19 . TGTGCCAGTTCTATAATCTCCGGGGAGCTGTTTTTT CASSIISGELFF
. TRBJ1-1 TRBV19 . TGTGCCAGTGACTGGGGTCGGGGGACTGAAGCTTTCTTT CASDWGRGTEAFF
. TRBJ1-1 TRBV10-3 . TGTGCCATCAGTGATAGGGTTACGGAAGCTTTCTTT CAISDRVTEAFF
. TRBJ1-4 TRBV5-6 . TGTGCCAGCAGCGTACCCGGGACGGAGAATGAAAAACTGTTTTTT CASSVPGTENEKLFF
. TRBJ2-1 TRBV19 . TGTGCCAGTAGTCCCGACTTGCCCCCCTTAGATGAGCAGTTCTTC CASSPDLPPLDEQFF
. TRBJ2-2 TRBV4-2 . TGTGCCAGCAGCCAAGGACGCAGGGCGAGAAACACCGGGGAGCTGTTTTTT CASSQGRRARNTGELFF
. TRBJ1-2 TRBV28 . TGTGCCAGCAGCCAAATGGGGAACTATGGCTACACCTTC CASSQMGNYGYTF
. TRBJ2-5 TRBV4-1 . TGCGCCAGCAGCCAAATGCAATGGGAGACCCAGTACTTC CASSQMQWETQYF
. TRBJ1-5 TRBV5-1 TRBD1 TGCGCCAGCAGCTCTGGTGCAGGGGGTCAGCCCCAGCATTTT CASSSGAGGQPQHF
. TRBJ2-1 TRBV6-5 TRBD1 TGTGCCAGCAGCCGGGACAGCTACAATGAGCAGTTCTTC CASSRDSYNEQFF
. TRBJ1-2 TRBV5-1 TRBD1 TGCGCCAGCAGCCCCCGGGACAGACGAATAGAGCCCTATGGCTACACCTTC CASSPRDRRIEPYGYTF
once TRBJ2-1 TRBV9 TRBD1 TGTGCCAGCAGCGCTACCCCCTGGACCGGGACAGGGTACAATGAGCAGTTCTTC CASSATPWTGTGYNEQFF
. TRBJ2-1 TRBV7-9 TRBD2 TGTGCCAGCAGTTTACTAGCGGGGGACAATGAGCAGTTCTTC CASSLLAGDNEQFF
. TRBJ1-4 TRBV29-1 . TGCAGCGTTGCCGGGGCTGCAACTAATGAAAAACTGTTTTTT CSVAGAATNEKLFF
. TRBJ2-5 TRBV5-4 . TGTGCCAGCAGCCCACGGCCGGAGGGGGCTCAAGAGACCCAGTACTTC CASSPRPEGAQETQYF
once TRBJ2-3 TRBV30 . TGTGCCTGGAGTCCTGGCGGGACAGATACGCAGTATTTT CAWSPGGTDTQYF
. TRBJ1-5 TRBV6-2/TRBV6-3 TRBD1 TGTGCCAGCAGCCGGGACAGGGGAAGTTTGAGCAATCAGCCCCAGCATTTT CASSRDRGSLSNQPQHF
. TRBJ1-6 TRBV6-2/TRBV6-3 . TGTGCCAGCAGTTCCCCCAGGGCAGATTCACCCCTCCACTTT CASSSPRADSPLHF
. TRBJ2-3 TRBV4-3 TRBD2 TGCGCCAGCAGCCAAGATACCCCTAGCGGGGGATTCACAGATACGCAGTATTTT CASSQDTPSGGFTDTQYF
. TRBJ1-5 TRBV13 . TGTGCCAGCAGCTTAGGGGGTACTCAGCCCCAGCATTTT CASSLGGTQPQHF
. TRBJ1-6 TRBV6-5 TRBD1 TGTGCCAGCAGTTACGGGACAGAGAATTCACCCCTCCACTTT CASSYGTENSPLHF